The clone carrying this T cell receptor beta chain has a count of ten or more. This CDR3 spans 15 amino acids. V was clipped by 5 bases and J by 2 bases; unmatched bases: 9. Germline CDR1 and CDR2: MNHEY and SMNVEV (reference sequence). This specimen comes from a study of T cells in Graves' hyperthyroidism and ophthalmopathy. Overall study: Peripheral blood was secured at the point of initial diagnosis, before any treatment.

From approximately 9.3 ml of fresh peripheral blood, PBMCs were isolated. TCR beta CDR3 sequences were amplified from RNA transcripts. An initial round of RT-PCR targeting the TCR CDR3 relied on the HTBI primer set. TCRdb re-analysed the multiplex PCR reads in MiXCR, keeping a single row per CDR3 protein. Here the sample spans approximately 250,000 distinct CDR3 sequences, approximately 25% being singletons. Sequences were obtained from blood. The chain recombines TRBV27 with TRBJ2-7; TRBD1 matches at 7 bases. The clonotype comes from a woman aged 40 to 49 with Graves' ophthalmopathy. DNA for the CDR3: TGTGCCAGCAGTGCCGGGACAGCCACACCCTACGAGCAGTACTTC. Amino acids: CASSAGTATPYEQYF.